A selection of T cell receptor beta chains follows, all from one sample in a study of blood T cell repertoires in COVID-19. The assay was immunoSEQ multiplex PCR, and TCRdb's table has in-frame clones only and misses some. The sample includes some 180,000 clones, around 90% of them seen just once. Sequencing used peripheral blood. The receptors were sampled from a man in his forties or fifties with acute or convalescent COVID-19. CDR3s include the opening cysteine and the closing phenylalanine or tryptophan. Not all rows give a size; the values are once, few, many and, for expanded clones, a class.

abundance: .
j_gene: TRBJ2-3
v_gene: TRBV12-3/TRBV12-4
CDR3aa: CASRTGNTDTQYF

abundance: .
j_gene: TRBJ1-2
v_gene: TRBV5-1
CDR3aa: CASSLIWPGENYGYTF

abundance: .
j_gene: TRBJ2-7
v_gene: TRBV5-1
CDR3aa: CASSLNIGGGGDLNEQYF

abundance: .
j_gene: TRBJ2-2
v_gene: TRBV21-1
CDR3aa: CASSVPTGVNTGELFF

abundance: once
j_gene: TRBJ2-3
v_gene: TRBV9
CDR3aa: CASSGGSGGSTDTQYF

abundance: few
j_gene: TRBJ2-2
v_gene: TRBV11-2
CDR3aa: CASSLDREEAGGQNTGELFF

abundance: .
j_gene: TRBJ1-2
v_gene: TRBV28
CDR3aa: CASSSALGTGPTNDYGYTF

abundance: .
j_gene: TRBJ2-7
v_gene: TRBV19
CDR3aa: CASSRIRDRDHEQYF

abundance: .
j_gene: TRBJ2-3
v_gene: TRBV11-2
CDR3aa: CASSAWEGAGTDTQYF

abundance: .
j_gene: TRBJ1-2
v_gene: TRBV12-3/TRBV12-4
CDR3aa: CASRGTTYGYTF

abundance: .
j_gene: TRBJ2-5
v_gene: TRBV9
CDR3aa: CASSVAALAGGGGQETQYF

abundance: .
j_gene: TRBJ2-1
v_gene: TRBV5-1
CDR3aa: CASSLWTSGGNEQFF

abundance: .
j_gene: TRBJ2-2
v_gene: TRBV6-4
CDR3aa: CASSLAVNTGELFF

abundance: .
j_gene: TRBJ2-7
v_gene: TRBV4-2
CDR3aa: CASSQEWQVLSSYEQYF

abundance: once
j_gene: TRBJ1-5
v_gene: TRBV12-3/TRBV12-4
CDR3aa: CASSGTYNQPQHF

abundance: .
j_gene: TRBJ1-5
v_gene: TRBV27
CDR3aa: CASSYGRGQPQHF

abundance: .
j_gene: TRBJ2-1
v_gene: TRBV7-9
CDR3aa: CASSRPTGRQFF

abundance: .
j_gene: TRBJ1-5
v_gene: TRBV7-2
CDR3aa: CASSLGGTGNQPQHF

abundance: .
j_gene: TRBJ2-1
v_gene: TRBV4-1
CDR3aa: CASSQEKVVERGRLAAYNEQFF

abundance: .
j_gene: TRBJ1-2
v_gene: TRBV5-1
CDR3aa: CASSLNDIYGYTF

abundance: .
j_gene: TRBJ2-1
v_gene: TRBV5-1
CDR3aa: CASSASSGGDNEQFF

abundance: once
j_gene: TRBJ1-1
v_gene: TRBV18
CDR3aa: CASSPVAGLNTEAFF

abundance: .
j_gene: TRBJ1-1
v_gene: TRBV7-6
CDR3aa: CASSGYRNTEAFF

abundance: .
j_gene: TRBJ2-3
v_gene: TRBV5-1
CDR3aa: CASSLVGGGTDTQYF

abundance: .
j_gene: TRBJ2-2
v_gene: TRBV28
CDR3aa: CASSMRQGAGTGELFF

abundance: .
j_gene: TRBJ2-2
v_gene: TRBV27
CDR3aa: CASSSPRLAGGTGELFF

abundance: .
j_gene: TRBJ1-1
v_gene: TRBV13
CDR3aa: CASSVQGNTEAFF

abundance: .
j_gene: TRBJ2-2
v_gene: TRBV4-2
CDR3aa: CASSHLETGELFF

abundance: .
j_gene: TRBJ2-2
v_gene: TRBV29-1
CDR3aa: CSVGTGTGELFF

abundance: few
j_gene: TRBJ1-4
v_gene: TRBV7-9
CDR3aa: CASSPGTGTSIEKLFF

abundance: once
j_gene: TRBJ1-4
v_gene: TRBV7-8
CDR3aa: CASSLRGHGEKLFF

abundance: .
j_gene: TRBJ2-1
v_gene: TRBV19
CDR3aa: CASSIPGQGAIEQFF